This record concerns one TCR beta chain sequence. This CDR3 contains 16 residues. V was cut by 5 bases and J by 2 bases, with 17 bases left in between. Germline V gene sequence: CDR1 PRHDT, CDR2 FYEKMQ (reference sequence). Produced via immunoSEQ multiplex PCR; TCRdb's table is partial and in-frame only. The sample lists approximately 810,000 clones; 85% to 95% were seen once. The sample belongs to a study of shared clonotypes between healthy human individuals. Naive CD8 cells, CD45RO-negative and positively selected for CCR7, excluded terminally differentiated effector memory CD45RA+ cells. The TCR sequence derives from a man aged 25 to 40 in good health. V is TRBV13 and J is TRBJ2-3; D is undetermined. The sample comprised naive CD8+ T cells sorted from blood. The CDR3 bases are TGTGCCAGCAGCGGCGACGGTTGGGAAACCACAGATACGCAGTATTTT. It translates to CASSGDGWETTDTQYF.